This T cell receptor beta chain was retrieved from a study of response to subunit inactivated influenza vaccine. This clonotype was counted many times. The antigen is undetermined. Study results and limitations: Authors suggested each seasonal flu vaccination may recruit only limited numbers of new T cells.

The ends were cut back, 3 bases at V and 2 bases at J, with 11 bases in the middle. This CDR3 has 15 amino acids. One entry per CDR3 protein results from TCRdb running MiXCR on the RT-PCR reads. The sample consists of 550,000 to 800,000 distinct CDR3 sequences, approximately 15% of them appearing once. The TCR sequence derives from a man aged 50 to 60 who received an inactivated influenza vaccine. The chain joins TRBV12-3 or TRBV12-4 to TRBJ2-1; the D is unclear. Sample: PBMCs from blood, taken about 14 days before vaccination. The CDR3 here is CASSLVVSPYNEQFF. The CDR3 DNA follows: TGTGCCAGCAGTTTGGTAGTCTCTCCCTACAATGAGCAGTTCTTC.